Each of the 10 T cell receptor beta chains below was sequenced from the same sample in a study of T cell responses to AZD1222 COVID-19 vaccine. Sequenced by immunoSEQ multiplex PCR; TCRdb stores in-frame clones only, minus some. The profile shows 120,000 or so clones, about 89% of them singletons. The source material was peripheral blood, sampled on day 0 of AZD1222 vaccination. The receptors were gathered from an adult in good health.

This rearrangement joins TRBV6-2 or TRBV6-3 to TRBJ2-7; 14 bases map to TRBD2. CDR1 is MNHEY, CDR2 SVGEGT, per germline. The CDR3 is 15 residues long. V was pared by 4 bases and J by 5 bases, with 4 bases of the junction left unmatched. Written as DNA, the CDR3 is TGTGCCAGCAGTTGGTCGGGACTAGCGGGAGACGAGCAGTACTTC. This translates into CASSWSGLAGDEQYF.

Here the CDR3 reads CASSLRTYNEQFF. For the CDR3, the DNA is TGTGCCAGCAGCTTACGGACCTACAATGAGCAGTTCTTC. The chain employs TRBV7-2 and TRBJ2-1; D is unclear. There are 13 residues in the CDR3. Germline assignment: CDR1 SGHTA and CDR2 FQGNSA. Trimming removed 2 bases at V and 2 bases at J, with 4 bases between.

The rearrangement links TRBV7-2 to TRBJ2-7, with TRBD1 matching over 7 bases. This CDR3 spans 14 amino acids. The V gene end was trimmed by 5 bases and the J gene end by 7 bases; junction bases not matched to a gene: 11. The germline gives CDR1 SGHTA, CDR2 FQGNSA. The CDR3 DNA sequence: TGTGCCAGCAGCCTCGCCAGGGGGTCAGGGGAGCAGTACTTC. Its protein is CASSLARGSGEQYF. Full variable domain (rest looked up from reference TRBV7-2 and TRBJ2-7): GAGVSQSPSNKVTEKGKDVELRCDPISGHTALYWYRQSLGQGLEFLIYFQGNSAPDKSGLPSDRFSAERTGGSVSTLTIQRTQQEDSAVYLCASSLARGSGEQYFGPGTRLTVT.

The J gene is TRBJ2-7, the V gene TRBV7-2; 7 bases line up with TRBD1. Looked up from germline, CDR1 is SGHTA and CDR2 is FQGNSA. V shed 5 bases, J shed 6 bases, and the junction held 10 bases outside the gene matches. The CDR3 extends over 14 amino acids. The CDR3 DNA is TGTGCCAGCAGCCGTAGCCCGGGACAGTCCGAGCAGTACTTC. Amino acids: CASSRSPGQSEQYF.

The chain carries TRBV18 and TRBJ1-2; TRBD1 aligns across 9 bases. V shed 3 bases and J 4 bases; nucleotides not matched to a gene: 6. CDR3 length equals 15 residues. Germline CDR1 KGHSH, CDR2 LQKENI. The CDR3 DNA reads TGTGCCAGCTCACCGGGGACAGGGCAGATCTATGGCTACACCTTC. Translating it yields CASSPGTGQIYGYTF. Full variable domain (rest looked up from reference TRBV18 and TRBJ1-2): NAGVMQNPRHLVRRRGQEARLRCSPMKGHSHVYWYRQLPEEGLKFMVYLQKENIIDESGMPKERFSAEFPKEGPSILRIQQVVRGDSAAYFCASSPGTGQIYGYTFGSGTRLTVV.

This chain links TRBV4-3 with TRBJ2-5, with D possibly matching TRBD1 (6 bases). Trimming stripped 0 bases from V and 2 bases from J, with 16 bases between. CDR1 and CDR2 from the germline V gene are LGHNA and YSLEER. CDR3 length equals 17 residues. DNA for the CDR3: TGCGCCAGCAGCCAAGATTTGGGCAGGGGATGGCAAGAGACCCAGTACTTC. Protein: CASSQDLGRGWQETQYF.

The chain links TRBV5-1 to TRBJ2-7, with 8 bases fitting TRBD1. CDR1 SGHRS and CDR2 YFSETQ come from the germline V gene. The CDR3 has 13 amino acids. The junction had 3 bases not matched to a gene; V was cut back by 5 bases and J by 2 bases. CDR3 DNA sequence: TGCGCCAGCAGGGAGACAGGGGCCTACGAGCAGTACTTC. Amino acid sequence: CASRETGAYEQYF.

The chain links TRBV9 to TRBJ1-1; weak D call: TRBD1 (5 bases). The length of the CDR3 is 15 residues. V shed 3 bases and J shed 3 bases, with 15 bases lying between them. The V gene's germline CDR1 is SGDLS and CDR2 YYNGEE. The CDR3 region is CASSGGGAADTEAFF. DNA of the CDR3: TGTGCCAGCAGCGGGGGTGGGGCGGCGGACACTGAAGCTTTCTTT.

A word on this clone: This CDR3 is also generated by other DNA sequences in the sample. The genes are TRBV5-1 and TRBJ1-4; the match to TRBD1 covers 7 bases. The CDR3 has 15 amino acids. Germline V lookup: CDR1 SGHRS, CDR2 YFSETQ. The V gene end was trimmed by 1 base and the J gene end by 0 bases; junction bases not matched to a gene: 0. The CDR3 spells CASSLTGATNEKLFF. In DNA form, the CDR3 reads TGCGCCAGCAGCTTGACAGGGGCAACTAATGAAAAACTGTTTTTT.

This clone was picked up one time. The V and J genes are TRBV6-5 and TRBJ2-2; 9 bases line up with TRBD1. CDR1 and CDR2 (germline): MNHEY, SVGAGI. The junction had 4 bases not matched to a gene; V was cut back by 0 bases and J by 5 bases. The CDR3 is 16 residues long. CDR3 sequence: CASSYSNRGLTGELFF. The DNA for the CDR3 is TGTGCCAGCAGTTACTCAAACAGGGGGCTTACCGGGGAGCTGTTTTTT.